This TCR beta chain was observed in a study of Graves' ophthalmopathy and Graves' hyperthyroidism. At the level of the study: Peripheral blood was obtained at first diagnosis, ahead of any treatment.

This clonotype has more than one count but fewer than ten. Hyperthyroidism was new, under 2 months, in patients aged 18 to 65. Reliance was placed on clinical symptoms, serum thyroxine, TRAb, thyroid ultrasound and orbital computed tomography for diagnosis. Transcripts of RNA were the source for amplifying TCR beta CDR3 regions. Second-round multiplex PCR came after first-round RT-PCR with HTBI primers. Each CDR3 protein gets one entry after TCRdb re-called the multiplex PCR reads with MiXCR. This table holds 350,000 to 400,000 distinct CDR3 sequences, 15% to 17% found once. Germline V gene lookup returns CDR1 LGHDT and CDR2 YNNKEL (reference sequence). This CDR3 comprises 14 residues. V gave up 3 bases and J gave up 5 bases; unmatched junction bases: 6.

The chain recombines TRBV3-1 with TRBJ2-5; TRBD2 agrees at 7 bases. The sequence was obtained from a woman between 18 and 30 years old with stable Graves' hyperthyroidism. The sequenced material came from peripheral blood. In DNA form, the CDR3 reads TGTGCCAGCAGCCACCTGACTAGCCCGGAGACCCAGTACTTC. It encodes CASSHLTSPETQYF.